The rows below give T cell receptor beta chains drawn from one sample of a study of shared clonotypes between healthy human individuals. Profiled with immunoSEQ multiplex PCR; TCRdb holds only in-frame clones, not every one. The sample shows more than 2 million clones, around 95% of them seen only once. The sample comprised naive CD4+ T cells sorted from blood. These receptors were collected from a man younger than 35 in good health. CDR3s include the opening cysteine and the closing phenylalanine or tryptophan. D genes are given only for firm matches. Clone size is stated in some rows and not others, as once, few, many or a class when expanded.

TRBV29-1	TRBD1	TRBJ2-5	14	NA	CSAGWTGIGETQYF	TGCAGCGCCGGATGGACAGGGATTGGAGAGACCCAGTACTTC
TRBV15	NA	TRBJ2-3	17	NA	CATSRVGAGQSTDTQYF	TGTGCCACCAGCAGAGTAGGAGCCGGACAAAGCACAGATACGCAGTATTTT
TRBV27	NA	TRBJ1-1	13	NA	CASSRGGLTEAFF	TGTGCCAGCTCTCGGGGGGGGCTCACTGAAGCTTTCTTT
TRBV5-4	NA	TRBJ2-6	16	NA	CASSLGGFGGANVLTF	TGTGCCAGCAGCTTGGGCGGATTCGGGGGGGCCAACGTCCTGACTTTC
TRBV6-1	NA	TRBJ1-3	15	NA	CASSESGLSGNTIYF	TGTGCCAGCAGTGAGTCGGGCTTGTCTGGAAACACCATATATTTT
TRBV12-5	NA	TRBJ1-5	21	NA	CASGLVSPGTLNSYSNQPQHF	TGTGCTAGTGGTTTGGTTTCCCCCGGGACACTTAATTCCTATAGCAATCAGCCCCAGCATTTT
TRBV19	NA	TRBJ1-1	15	NA	CARPARGAMNTEAFF	TGTGCGCGACCGGCTAGGGGAGCTATGAACACTGAAGCTTTCTTT
TRBV18	NA	TRBJ2-2	13	NA	CASSDMFTGELFF	TGTGCCAGCTCTGACATGTTCACCGGGGAGCTGTTTTTT
TRBV30	NA	TRBJ2-1	11	few	CAWNNYNEQFF	TGTGCCTGGAATAACTACAATGAGCAGTTCTTC
TRBV19	TRBD2	TRBJ2-7	11	NA	CASSAGGKQYF	TGTGCCAGTAGTGCGGGGGGGAAGCAGTACTTC
TRBV5-4	TRBD1	TRBJ2-7	14	NA	CASSLDRGDVEQYF	TGTGCCAGCAGCTTGGACAGGGGAGATGTCGAGCAGTACTTC
TRBV5-4	NA	TRBJ2-3	14	NA	CASSPGPPGDTQYF	TGTGCCAGCAGCCCTGGACCTCCTGGGGATACGCAGTATTTT
TRBV28	NA	TRBJ2-7	11	NA	CASSTPGEQYF	TGTGCCAGCAGCACGCCGGGCGAGCAGTACTTC
TRBV6-1	NA	TRBJ2-7	15	NA	CASRLGSTYSYEQYF	TGTGCCAGCAGGCTGGGGAGCACGTACTCCTACGAGCAGTACTTC
TRBV5-1	TRBD1	TRBJ2-1	16	NA	CASSLGPGQGYNEQFF	TGCGCCAGCAGCTTGGGGCCTGGACAGGGCTACAATGAGCAGTTCTTC
TRBV5-4	TRBD2	TRBJ2-1	18	NA	CASSLPKSGGASYNEQFF	TGTGCCAGCAGCTTACCTAAAAGCGGGGGGGCGTCCTACAATGAGCAGTTCTTC
TRBV4-3	TRBD2	TRBJ2-7	14	NA	CASSQESGSYEQYF	TGCGCCAGCAGCCAAGAAAGCGGGAGCTACGAGCAGTACTTC
TRBV7-9	NA	TRBJ1-1	16	NA	CASSPPGYRSGTEAFF	TGTGCCAGCAGCCCCCCAGGGTATCGCTCCGGGACTGAAGCTTTCTTT
TRBV5-1	NA	TRBJ2-3	15	NA	CASSAEGDNTDTQYF	TGCGCCAGCAGCGCCGAAGGGGACAACACAGATACGCAGTATTTT
TRBV7-8	NA	TRBJ1-1	12	NA	CASSPGTTEAFF	TGTGCCAGCAGCCCAGGAACAACTGAAGCTTTCTTT
TRBV5-1	NA	TRBJ2-5	11	NA	CASRKGETQYF	TGCGCCAGCAGAAAGGGGGAGACCCAGTACTTC
TRBV6-5	TRBD2	TRBJ2-7	15	NA	CASSPGLVLRDAQYF	TGTGCCAGCAGTCCGGGACTAGTCTTGAGAGACGCGCAGTACTTC
TRBV19	TRBD1	TRBJ1-5	14	NA	CASSIEDRGLPQHF	TGTGCCAGTAGTATCGAGGACAGGGGACTGCCCCAGCATTTT
TRBV5-1	NA	TRBJ2-5	14	NA	CASRAEMYQETQYF	TGCGCCAGCAGGGCGGAAATGTACCAAGAGACCCAGTACTTC
TRBV19	NA	TRBJ1-2	13	NA	CASQDSRGYGYTF	TGTGCCTCGCAGGACTCTAGGGGGTATGGCTACACCTTC
TRBV28	NA	TRBJ1-2	11	NA	CASSDDRGYTF	TGTGCCAGCAGTGACGACCGTGGCTACACCTTC
TRBV4-1	NA	TRBJ2-1	16	once	CASSQARSGPLDEQFF	TGCGCCAGCAGCCAAGCCCGTAGCGGCCCCCTCGATGAGCAGTTCTTC
TRBV5-1	TRBD2	TRBJ2-5	15	NA	CASRLLAGGRETQYF	TGCGCCAGCAGATTACTAGCGGGGGGGCGAGAGACCCAGTACTTC
TRBV6-5	NA	TRBJ2-7	12	NA	CASSRDHYEQYF	TGTGCCAGCAGTCGGGACCACTACGAGCAGTACTTC
TRBV7-2	TRBD2	TRBJ2-7	16	NA	CASSLAPASGIYEQYF	TGTGCCAGCAGCTTAGCTCCCGCTAGCGGAATATACGAGCAGTACTTC
TRBV7-2	NA	TRBJ2-7	15	NA	CASSSRTTGPYEQYF	TGTGCCAGCAGCTCGCGGACGACCGGGCCCTACGAGCAGTACTTC
TRBV6-1	NA	TRBJ1-5	13	NA	CASSDLGNQPQHF	TGTGCCAGCAGTGACCTCGGCAATCAGCCCCAGCATTTT
TRBV7-2	NA	TRBJ2-7	14	once	CASSYRGGTYEQYF	TGTGCCAGCAGCTACAGGGGGGGGACCTACGAGCAGTACTTC
TRBV18	NA	TRBJ2-7	13	once	CASSRAEDYEQYF	TGTGCCAGCTCACGGGCCGAAGACTACGAGCAGTACTTC
TRBV30	NA	TRBJ1-5	14	NA	CASFYGLRCFPQHF	TGTGCCTCCTTTTATGGGCTGCGATGTTTTCCCCAGCATTTT
TRBV28	NA	TRBJ1-3	16	NA	CASSLRSHHSGNTIYF	TGTGCCAGCAGTTTACGGAGCCATCACTCTGGAAACACCATATATTTT
TRBV7-9	TRBD1	TRBJ2-2	19	NA	CASSLGLIRTGINTGELFF	TGTGCCAGCAGCTTAGGGCTGATAAGGACAGGGATAAACACCGGGGAGCTGTTTTTT
TRBV4-1	TRBD1	TRBJ2-6	18	NA	CASSQLTGGSSGANVLTF	TGCGCCAGCAGCCAACTAACAGGGGGCAGCTCTGGGGCCAACGTCCTGACTTTC
TRBV6-6	NA	TRBJ1-1	13	NA	CASRNKQYTEAFF	TGTGCCAGCAGAAATAAACAGTACACTGAAGCTTTCTTT
TRBV6-6	NA	TRBJ1-2	13	NA	CASILQGGNGYTF	TGTGCCAGCATTCTACAGGGAGGGAATGGCTACACCTTC
TRBV27	NA	TRBJ1-1	13	NA	CASNSGATPEAFF	TGTGCCAGCAATTCCGGGGCCACCCCTGAAGCTTTCTTT
TRBV5-6	NA	TRBJ2-7	14	NA	CASRAGQGYGEQYF	TGTGCCAGCAGGGCGGGCCAGGGTTACGGCGAGCAGTACTTC
TRBV28	NA	TRBJ1-4	12	NA	CASSSDSEKLFF	TGTGCCAGCAGTTCAGACAGCGAAAAACTGTTTTTT
TRBV7-8	NA	TRBJ1-2	12	NA	CASSPKWGGYTF	TGTGCCAGCAGCCCGAAGTGGGGGGGCTACACCTTC
TRBV5-1	NA	TRBJ1-2	14	NA	CASSLESVGLGYTF	TGCGCCAGCAGCTTGGAGTCCGTAGGGCTTGGCTACACCTTC
TRBV6-5	NA	TRBJ1-2	14	NA	CASAGFGSNYGYTF	TGTGCCAGCGCGGGATTCGGATCTAACTATGGCTACACCTTC
TRBV2	NA	TRBJ2-1	11	NA	CASSEGYEQFF	TGTGCCAGCAGTGAGGGTTATGAGCAGTTCTTC
TRBV21-1	NA	TRBJ2-7	14	NA	CASSKRGLCYEQYF	TGTGCCAGCAGCAAAAGGGGACTCTGCTACGAGCAGTACTTC
TRBV6-1	NA	TRBJ1-6	8	NA	CASPNQHF	TGTGCCAGCCCAAACCAACACTTT
TRBV28	TRBD2	TRBJ2-1	18	NA	CASSFGLGAGGPYNEQFF	TGTGCCAGCAGTTTCGGCCTCGGGGCGGGGGGGCCCTACAATGAGCAGTTCTTC
TRBV7-6	NA	TRBJ2-2	13	NA	CASSLSGPGELFF	TGTGCCAGCAGCTTATCAGGGCCCGGGGAGCTGTTTTTT
TRBV6-1	TRBD2	TRBJ2-3	18	NA	CASSERLVSGAPTDTQYF	TGTGCCAGCAGTGAACGATTGGTTAGCGGGGCCCCCACAGATACGCAGTATTTT
TRBV6-6	NA	TRBJ2-2	15	NA	CASSSEWLLSGELFF	TGTGCCAGCAGTTCCGAGTGGCTTCTCTCCGGGGAGCTGTTTTTT
TRBV6-4	TRBD1	TRBJ2-1	14	once	CASSVGTGWREQFF	TGTGCCAGCAGTGTTGGGACAGGGTGGAGGGAGCAGTTCTTC